These 9 T cell receptor beta chains came from one sample sequenced in a study of blood T cell repertoires in COVID-19. This table comes from immunoSEQ multiplex PCR, and its TCRdb copy is limited to in-frame clones, with some not included. The data hold a few hundred thousand clones, with just over 85% observed a single time. The specimen sequenced was peripheral blood. The receptors here all came from a man between 25 and 39 years old who had recovered from COVID-19.

The genes are TRBV30 and TRBJ1-2, with 8 bases lining up with TRBD1. Germline CDR1 reads GTSNPN; CDR2 reads SVGIG (reference sequence). The CDR3 contains 16 residues. Unmatched junction bases numbered 17, after V lost 3 bases and J lost 8 bases. The CDR3 sequence is CAWRRTGRHWTGGYTF. In DNA form, the CDR3 reads TGTGCCTGGAGGAGGACAGGGAGGCACTGGACTGGGGGCTACACCTTC.

This sequence joins TRBV19 and TRBJ2-1, with 7 bases aligning to TRBD2. Germline lookup yields CDR1 LNHDA and CDR2 SQIVND (reference sequence). This CDR3 contains 15 residues. V dropped 6 bases and J dropped 0; count of bases not matched to a gene: 5. The CDR3: CASRDSGVSYNEQFF. CDR3 in DNA: TGTGCCAGTAGAGACAGCGGGGTCTCCTACAATGAGCAGTTCTTC.

The chain couples TRBV27 to TRBJ2-3, with unresolved D. Between the trimmed V and J ends, which lost 2 bases and 4 bases, there was a span of 10 bases. Per the germline V gene, CDR1 is MNHEY and CDR2 is SMNVEV (reference sequence). The CDR3 extends over 14 amino acids. The CDR3 DNA reads TGTGCCAGCAGTTTAGGTTCGGCGGCAGATACGCAGTATTTT. It is translated as CASSLGSAADTQYF.

The CDR3 protein is CASSVGAGLAGNEQYF. CDR3 nucleotide sequence: TGTGCCAGCAGCGTAGGTGCGGGACTAGCGGGGAATGAGCAGTACTTC. J is TRBJ2-7 and V is TRBV9; TRBD2 matches at 13 bases. Germline CDR1 SGDLS, CDR2 YYNGEE. The length of the CDR3 is 16 residues. Trimming removed 0 bases from V and 7 bases from J; junction bases left unmatched: 7.

This clone was detected only once. Other DNA sequences within the sample encode an identical CDR3. The chain carries TRBV30 and TRBJ1-2; unclear D gene. Germline lookup yields CDR1 GTSNPN and CDR2 SVGIG (reference sequence). Deletions cut 0 bases from V and 5 bases from J, with 7 bases between. The CDR3 extends over 12 amino acids. In DNA, the CDR3 is TGTGCCTGGAGTGTCAGAGGATATGGCTACACCTTC. Protein product: CAWSVRGYGYTF.

The V and J genes are TRBV3-1 (or the pseudogene TRBV3-2) and TRBJ2-1; tentatively, D is TRBD1 (6 bases). Germline assignment: CDR1 LGHDT and CDR2 YNNKEL (reference sequence). This CDR3 comprises 13 residues. V lost 4 bases and J lost 10, with 14 bases in between. The CDR3 loop is CASSRDNGYEQFF. The DNA for the CDR3 is TGTGCCAGCAGCCGGGACAATGGATACGAGCAGTTCTTC.

The V gene is TRBV19, the J gene TRBJ2-7; perhaps TRBD2 as D (7 bases). V lost 5 bases to trimming and J lost 3 bases, with 14 bases between them. The CDR3 loop spans 14 amino acids. Germline assignment: CDR1 LNHDA and CDR2 SQIVND (reference sequence). CDR3 loop: CASSWGGHNYEQYF. The CDR3 DNA reads as TGTGCCAGTAGTTGGGGGGGCCACAACTACGAGCAGTACTTC.

CDR3 coding DNA: TGTGCCAGTAGTATCCCAGGTGGGTCTGAAGCTTTCTTT. It specifies CASSIPGGSEAFF. The rearrangement links TRBV19 to TRBJ1-1, with D unclear. The CDR3 consists of 13 residues. V was clipped by 3 bases and J by 6 bases, with 11 bases between them. Looked up from germline, CDR1 is LNHDA and CDR2 is SQIVND (reference sequence). The full variable domain, completed using reference TRBV19 and TRBJ1-1, is DGGITQSPKYLFRKEGQNVTLSCEQNLNHDAMYWYRQDPGQGLRLIYYSQIVNDFQKGDIAEGYSVSREKKESFPLTVTSAQKNPTAFYLCASSIPGGSEAFFGQGTRLTVV.

This clone was detected once. The chain combines TRBV19 with TRBJ2-1; 7 bases align to TRBD2. This CDR3 is built from 13 residues. Germline values: CDR1 LNHDA, CDR2 SQIVND (reference sequence). V lost 11 bases, J lost 7 bases, and 11 bases stayed unmatched. Here the CDR3 DNA reads TGTGCCGCTTCGGGGGGTTGGGGGAATGAGCAGTTCTTC. Protein: CAASGGWGNEQFF. Drawing the rest from reference TRBV19 and TRBJ2-1, the complete variable domain is DGGITQSPKYLFRKEGQNVTLSCEQNLNHDAMYWYRQDPGQGLRLIYYSQIVNDFQKGDIAEGYSVSREKKESFPLTVTSAQKNPTAFYLCAASGGWGNEQFFGPGTRLTVL.